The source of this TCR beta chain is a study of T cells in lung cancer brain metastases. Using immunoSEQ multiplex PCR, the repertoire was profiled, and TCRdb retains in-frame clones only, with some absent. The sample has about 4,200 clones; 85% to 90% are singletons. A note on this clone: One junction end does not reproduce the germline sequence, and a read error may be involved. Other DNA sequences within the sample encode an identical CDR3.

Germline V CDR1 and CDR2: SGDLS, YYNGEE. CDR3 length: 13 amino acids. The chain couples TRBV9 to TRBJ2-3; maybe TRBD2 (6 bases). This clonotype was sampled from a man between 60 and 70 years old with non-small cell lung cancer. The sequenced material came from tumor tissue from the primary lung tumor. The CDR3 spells CASSDGGADTQYF. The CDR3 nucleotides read TGTGCCAGCAGCGACGGGGGTGCAGATACACAGTATTTT.